The next 17 T cell receptor beta chains were all read from a single sample in a study of blood T cell repertoires in COVID-19. Assay: immunoSEQ multiplex PCR; the TCRdb copy retains only in-frame clones and omits some. The table includes about 50,000 clones, around 90% detected once. The sequenced sample consisted of peripheral blood. Source of these receptors: a man aged 50 to 59 with active COVID-19.

The chain links TRBV19 to TRBJ1-2; no clear D gene. V dropped 0 bases and J dropped 4 bases, with 6 bases sitting between them. This CDR3 comprises 13 residues. The germline CDR1 and CDR2 sequences are LNHDA and SQIVND (reference sequence). The DNA of the CDR3 is TGTGCCAGTAGTATAGAGGTCGGCTATGGCTACACCTTC. The encoded protein is CASSIEVGYGYTF.

This clone was recorded only once. This sequence joins TRBV2 and TRBJ2-1, with 12 bases aligning to TRBD2. Germline V lookup: CDR1 SNHLY, CDR2 FYNNEI. Trimming removed 0 bases from V and 8 bases from J; junction bases left unmatched: 8. This CDR3 is built from 17 residues. The CDR3 loop reads CASSEALGLAGYDEQFF. The CDR3 nucleotides are TGTGCCAGCAGTGAAGCCCTCGGACTAGCGGGGTACGATGAGCAGTTCTTC.

This clone was detected once. The chain carries TRBV6-5 and TRBJ2-7; TRBD2 aligns across 7 bases. Germline CDR1 MNHEY, CDR2 SVGAGI. The CDR3 length is 14 residues. After removal of 6 bases from V and 7 bases from J, the junction contained 12 bases not matched to a gene. CDR3 amino acids: CASRSPSGAGEQYF. In DNA form, the CDR3 reads TGTGCCAGCAGATCCCCGAGCGGGGCAGGAGAGCAGTACTTC.

This rearrangement joins TRBV19 to TRBJ1-1; D unclear. Trimming shortened V by 3 bases and J by 4 bases, and 9 bases separated the two germline ends. Per germline, CDR1 LNHDA and CDR2 SQIVND (reference sequence). The CDR3 extends over 13 amino acids. CDR3 nucleotides: TGTGCCAGTAGTATCACCAGTGGCACTGAAGCTTTCTTT. This sequence encodes CASSITSGTEAFF.

The chain joins TRBV2 to TRBJ2-3; D not resolved. Germline values: CDR1 SNHLY, CDR2 FYNNEI. Trimming pared 2 bases from V and 1 base from J, leaving 4 bases between. The CDR3 runs 13 residues. The CDR3 is CASSELGTDTQYF. In nucleotides, the CDR3 is TGTGCCAGCAGTGAACTCGGCACAGATACGCAGTATTTT.

The chain couples TRBV18 to TRBJ1-1; 11 bases align to TRBD1. The trim removed 8 bases at V and 10 bases at J, leaving 18 bases unmatched. Germline CDR1 and CDR2: KGHSH and LQKENI. The length of the CDR3 is 16 residues. The CDR3 region is CASNVEPGQGVFSAFF. The DNA for the CDR3 is TGTGCCAGCAACGTCGAACCGGGACAGGGGGTTTTTTCAGCTTTCTTT.

V is TRBV7-2 and J is TRBJ2-7, with 7 bases fitting TRBD2. V shed 5 bases, J shed 2 bases, and the junction held 12 bases outside the gene matches. The CDR3 totals 16 residues. The V gene's germline CDR1 is SGHTA and CDR2 FQGNSA. CDR3 in DNA: TGTGCCAGCAGCCCCCTAGAGGCTAGCGGTACCTACGAGCAGTACTTC. It specifies CASSPLEASGTYEQYF.

The chain carries TRBV24-1 and TRBJ2-1; 8 bases match TRBD2. CDR3 length: 15 amino acids. Trimming cost V 4 bases and J 2 bases; bases outside gene matches: 3. CDR1 is KGHDR, CDR2 SFDVKD, per germline. The CDR3 region is CATSEGGLAYNEQFF. In DNA, the CDR3 is TGTGCCACCAGTGAGGGGGGACTAGCCTACAATGAGCAGTTCTTC.

Here the CDR3 DNA reads TGTGCCAGCAGCCGGTTCTCCAATGAGCAGTTCTTC. This encodes CASSRFSNEQFF. The rearrangement uses TRBV6-6 and TRBJ2-1; D is unresolved. This CDR3 is 12 amino acids long. Germline V gene data show CDR1 as MNHNY and CDR2 as SVGAGI (reference sequence). The germline V and J ends were trimmed by 6 bases and 6 bases, with 9 bases remaining between them.

CDR3 amino acids: CASSATQGTWGYGYTF. The CDR3 nucleotides are TGTGCCAGCAGCGCGACACAGGGAACCTGGGGGTATGGCTACACCTTC. The chain employs TRBV9 and TRBJ1-2; a possible D gene is TRBD1 (6 bases). Between the trimmed V and J ends, which lost 3 bases and 5 bases, there was a span of 20 bases. The CDR3 runs to 16 residues. Germline CDR1 reads SGDLS; CDR2 reads YYNGEE.

The genes are TRBV4-3 and TRBJ2-7, with D unresolved. This CDR3 comprises 14 residues. Between the trimmed V and J ends, which lost 1 base and 2 bases, there was a span of 9 bases. Germline V lookup: CDR1 LGHNA, CDR2 YSLEER. CDR3 coding DNA: TGCGCCAGCAGCCAAGCCGTCACTGCCTACGAGCAGTACTTC. As protein: CASSQAVTAYEQYF.

This chain joins TRBV30 and TRBJ2-3; D is perhaps TRBD1 (6 bases). Germline loops: CDR1 GTSNPN, CDR2 SVGIG (reference sequence). V lost 1 base and J 0 bases, leaving 11 bases between the germline ends. This CDR3 contains 15 residues. The CDR3 here is CAWSGGHSSTDTQYF. In DNA form, the CDR3 reads TGTGCCTGGAGTGGGGGGCACTCTAGCACAGATACGCAGTATTTT.

The rearrangement links TRBV4-1 to TRBJ1-4; D uncertain. CDR1 and CDR2 (germline): MGHRA, YSYEKL. The V end was cut by 2 bases, the J end by 13 bases, with 17 bases between. The CDR3 runs to 14 residues. Written as DNA, the CDR3 is TGCGCCAGCAGCCAATACCCCTTGTCCCTAAGACTGTTTTTT. This codes for CASSQYPLSLRLFF.

The chain recombines TRBV6-5 with TRBJ1-2, with D possibly TRBD1 on 6 matching bases. The CDR3 contains 13 residues. The germline gives CDR1 MNHEY, CDR2 SVGAGI. V was clipped by 5 bases and J by 7 bases, with 14 bases between them. CDR3 in DNA: TGTGCCAGCAGTCCAGCCGGACAGCGTGGCTACACCTTC. It yields the protein CASSPAGQRGYTF.

This clone has more than one count but fewer than ten. The chain uses TRBV11-2 and TRBJ1-4, with TRBD1 matching over 7 bases. CDR3 length: 19 amino acids. The ends lost 0 bases at V and 3 bases at J; junction bases unmatched: 13. Germline assignment: CDR1 SGHAT and CDR2 FQNNGV. CDR3 amino acids: CASSLDPPSRGQSNEKLFF. CDR3 nucleotides: TGTGCCAGCAGCTTAGACCCCCCCTCCCGGGGACAGTCTAATGAAAAACTGTTTTTT.

The rearrangement links TRBV7-2 to TRBJ1-1; D may be TRBD1 (5 bases). Per the germline V gene, CDR1 is SGHTA and CDR2 is FQGNSA. V was clipped by 5 bases and J by 1 base, with 11 bases between them. The CDR3 loop spans 14 amino acids. The DNA for the CDR3 is TGTGCCAGCAGCAGGGGCAGGGAGAACACTGAAGCTTTCTTT. Translating it yields CASSRGRENTEAFF.

The chain links TRBV10-2 to TRBJ2-7; TRBD1 is a possible D gene (7 bases). Per the germline V gene, CDR1 is WSHSY and CDR2 is SAAADI. The CDR3 covers 16 residues. The V end lost 0 bases, the J end lost 5 bases, and 17 bases lay between the germline ends. CDR3 amino acids: CASSESTTGRRDEQYF. The CDR3 nucleotides are TGCGCCAGCAGTGAGTCGACGACAGGGAGGAGAGACGAGCAGTACTTC.